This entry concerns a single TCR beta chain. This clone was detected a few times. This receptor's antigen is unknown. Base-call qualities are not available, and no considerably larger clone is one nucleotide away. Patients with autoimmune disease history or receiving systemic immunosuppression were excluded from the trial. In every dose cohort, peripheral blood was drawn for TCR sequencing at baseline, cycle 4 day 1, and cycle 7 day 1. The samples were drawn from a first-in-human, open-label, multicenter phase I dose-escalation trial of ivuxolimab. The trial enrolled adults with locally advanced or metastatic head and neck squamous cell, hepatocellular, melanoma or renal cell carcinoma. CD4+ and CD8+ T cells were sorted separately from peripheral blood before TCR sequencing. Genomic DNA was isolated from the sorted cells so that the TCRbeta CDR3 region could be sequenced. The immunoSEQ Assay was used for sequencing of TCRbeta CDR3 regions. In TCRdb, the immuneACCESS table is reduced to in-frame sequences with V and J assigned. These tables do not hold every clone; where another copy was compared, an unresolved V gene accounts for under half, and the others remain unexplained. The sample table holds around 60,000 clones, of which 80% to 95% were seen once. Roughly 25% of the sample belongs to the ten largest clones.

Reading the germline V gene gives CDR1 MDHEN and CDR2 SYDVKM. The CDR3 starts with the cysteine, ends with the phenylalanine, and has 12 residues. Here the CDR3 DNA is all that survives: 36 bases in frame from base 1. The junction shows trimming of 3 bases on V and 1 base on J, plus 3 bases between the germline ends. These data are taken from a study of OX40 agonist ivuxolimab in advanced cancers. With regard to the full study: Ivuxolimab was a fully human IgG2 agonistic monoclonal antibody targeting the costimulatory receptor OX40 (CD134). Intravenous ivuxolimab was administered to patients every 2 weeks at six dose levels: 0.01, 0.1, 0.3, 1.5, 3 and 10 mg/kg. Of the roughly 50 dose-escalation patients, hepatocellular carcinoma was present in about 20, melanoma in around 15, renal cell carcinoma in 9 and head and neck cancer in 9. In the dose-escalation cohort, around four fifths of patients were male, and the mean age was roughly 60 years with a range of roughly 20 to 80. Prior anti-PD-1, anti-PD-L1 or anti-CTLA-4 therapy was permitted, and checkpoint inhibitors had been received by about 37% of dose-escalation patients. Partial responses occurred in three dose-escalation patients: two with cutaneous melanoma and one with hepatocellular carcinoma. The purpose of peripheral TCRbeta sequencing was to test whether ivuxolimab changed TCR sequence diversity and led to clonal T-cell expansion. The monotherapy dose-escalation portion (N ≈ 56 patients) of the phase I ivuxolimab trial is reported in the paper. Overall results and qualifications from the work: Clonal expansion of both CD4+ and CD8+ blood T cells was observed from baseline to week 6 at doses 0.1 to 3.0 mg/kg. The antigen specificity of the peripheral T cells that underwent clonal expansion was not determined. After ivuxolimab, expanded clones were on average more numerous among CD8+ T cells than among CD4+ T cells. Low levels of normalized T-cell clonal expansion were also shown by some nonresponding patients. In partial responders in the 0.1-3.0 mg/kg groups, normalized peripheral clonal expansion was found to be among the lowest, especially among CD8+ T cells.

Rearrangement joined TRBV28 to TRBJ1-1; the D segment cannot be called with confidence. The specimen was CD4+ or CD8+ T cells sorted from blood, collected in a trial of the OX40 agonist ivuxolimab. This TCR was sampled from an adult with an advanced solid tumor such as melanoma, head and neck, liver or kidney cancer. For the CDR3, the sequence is CASSFKNTEAFF. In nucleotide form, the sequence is TGTGCCAGCAGTTTTAAGAACACTGAAGCTTTCTTT.